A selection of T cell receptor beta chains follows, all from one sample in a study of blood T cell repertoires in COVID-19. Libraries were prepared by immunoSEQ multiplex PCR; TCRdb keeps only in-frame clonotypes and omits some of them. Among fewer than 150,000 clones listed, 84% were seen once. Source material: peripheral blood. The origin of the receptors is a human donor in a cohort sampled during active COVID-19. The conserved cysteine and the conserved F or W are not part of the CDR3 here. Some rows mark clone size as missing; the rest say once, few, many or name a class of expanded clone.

ASSYSAHSTDTQY	TRBV6-6	TRBJ2-3	.
ASSVRQGVGTGELF	TRBV9	TRBJ2-2	.
ASSLAPTGREF	TRBV5-4	TRBJ2-1	.
AISEGGALGTQY	TRBV10-3	TRBJ2-5	.
ASSFQEEHEQF	TRBV6-2/TRBV6-3	TRBJ2-1	.
ASTPTGGGLGGELF	TRBV11-2	TRBJ2-2	.
ASSFEGTGELF	TRBV7-3	TRBJ2-2	.
ASSTDRVYGYT	TRBV12-3/TRBV12-4	TRBJ1-2	.
ASEQGYAGVDTQY	TRBV19	TRBJ2-3	.
ASSNTGSAQETQY	TRBV5-4	TRBJ2-5	.
AISDPPGLAGDWPGELF	TRBV10-3	TRBJ2-2	.
ASSLAASGAGDTQY	TRBV5-4	TRBJ2-3	few
ASSLGQGASYEQY	TRBV5-1	TRBJ2-7	once
ARKGREDSGNTIY	TRBV10-1	TRBJ1-3	few
ASSQGGVANEKLF	TRBV4-3	TRBJ1-4	.
ASRVAGGAHEQY	TRBV5-1	TRBJ2-7	.
ASSLGVRGGDTQY	TRBV11-3	TRBJ2-3	.
ATSSAPGGFGDYGYT	TRBV15	TRBJ1-2	once
ASSFAAGTGGQPQH	TRBV19	TRBJ1-5	.
ASSGNRGPADTQY	TRBV5-4	TRBJ2-3	.
ASSLVGGGPLDTQY	TRBV7-2	TRBJ2-3	.
ASSPGTSGGNTQY	TRBV6-4	TRBJ2-3	many
ASSPVGRNIQY	TRBV18	TRBJ2-4	.
ASSQADGDTEAF	TRBV7-3	TRBJ1-1	.
ASSVSGPYGYT	TRBV25-1	TRBJ1-2	.
ASSLETRNTEAF	TRBV14	TRBJ1-1	once
ASSSERVLVHEQY	TRBV7-2	TRBJ2-7	.
ASSPRQGGNTQY	TRBV4-1	TRBJ2-3	.
ASSQGVRGKETQY	TRBV3-1/TRBV3-2	TRBJ2-5	.
ATSRAPRTGLGNEQF	TRBV15	TRBJ2-1	.
ASSGLGAMNTEAF	TRBV19	TRBJ1-1	.
ASSYSERGGSPLH	TRBV6-6	TRBJ1-6	.
ASSQVTGYSGNTIY	TRBV14	TRBJ1-3	few
ASSQSQRRGGLGYGYT	TRBV4-3	TRBJ1-2	.
ASSAPGTSGGVAKNIQY	TRBV2	TRBJ2-4	.
ASSRGMNTEAF	TRBV7-2	TRBJ1-1	.
ASSQGLRYGYT	TRBV3-1/TRBV3-2	TRBJ1-2	.
ASSRRPLGTQY	TRBV12-3/TRBV12-4	TRBJ2-3	.
ASSRKIMGGNTGELF	TRBV5-4	TRBJ2-2	.
ASSPSGGTDTQY	TRBV19	TRBJ2-3	.
ASSDRQNTEAF	TRBV27	TRBJ1-1	.
ASSVGQGYNQPQH	TRBV9	TRBJ1-5	.
ASSWGQGTDTQY	TRBV5-6	TRBJ2-3	.
ATSRDPAGSGTDTQY	TRBV15	TRBJ2-3	.
ASSRTVYEQY	TRBV12-3/TRBV12-4	TRBJ2-7	once
ATAGQGAEAF	TRBV28	TRBJ1-1	.
ATSRDSFYNSPLH	TRBV15	TRBJ1-6	.
ASSLSAQGYT	TRBV28	TRBJ1-2	few
ASSYSSWGGNGYT	TRBV6-6	TRBJ1-2	once
ASGASGGSNTGELF	TRBV6-6	TRBJ2-2	.
ASSPPTDTNYGYT	TRBV18	TRBJ1-2	.
ASSQQWGQGAFS	TRBV7-9	TRBJ2-2	.
ASSPPNRTGYGNTIY	TRBV18	TRBJ1-3	once
ASPEGLAGGSDTQY	TRBV25-1	TRBJ2-3	.
ASSLTPQGARGSPLH	TRBV7-3	TRBJ1-6	.
ASSQEVRQGSRNQPQH	TRBV4-1	TRBJ1-5	many
ASSTRTAHGYT	TRBV19	TRBJ1-2	.